The clone carrying this T cell receptor (beta chain) was picked up a small number of times. The data were obtained in a study of identical twins. Healthy Caucasians supplied all donations. TCRdb processed the 5' RACE reads anew with MiXCR; each CDR3 protein has one entry. The sample records 450,000 or so distinct CDR3 sequences, 13% to 15% being singletons. V was clipped by 7 bases and J by 1 base, with 14 bases between them. Looked up from germline, CDR1 is MNHEY and CDR2 is SVGEGT. The CDR3 runs 15 residues. Separately, the same data were catalogued under a study of yellow fever vaccine responses in identical twins. That paper adds: Twins reportedly had a vaccine T cell response that seemed partly convergent, partly personalized.

The sequenced material came from CD4+ T cells sorted from blood. The chain couples TRBV6-2 or TRBV6-3 to TRBJ2-1, with a weak D call TRBD1 (6 bases). The sequence derives from a woman between 18 and 30 years old in good health. CDR3 amino acids: CASKNGTLSYNEQFF. Written as DNA, the CDR3 is TGTGCCAGCAAGAACGGGACACTTTCCTACAATGAGCAGTTCTTC.